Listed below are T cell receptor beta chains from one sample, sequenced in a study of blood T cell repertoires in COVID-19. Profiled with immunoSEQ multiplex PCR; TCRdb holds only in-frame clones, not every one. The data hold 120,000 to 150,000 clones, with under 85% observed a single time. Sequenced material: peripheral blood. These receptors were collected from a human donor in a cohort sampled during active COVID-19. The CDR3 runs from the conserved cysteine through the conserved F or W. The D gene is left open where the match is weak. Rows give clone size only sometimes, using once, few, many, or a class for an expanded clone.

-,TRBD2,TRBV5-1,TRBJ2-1,CASSPAGGSYNEQFF,TGCGCCAGCAGCCCAGCGGGAGGCTCCTACAATGAGCAGTTCTTC
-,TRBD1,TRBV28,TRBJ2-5,CASSLYRGGTGENQETQYF,TGTGCCAGCAGTTTATATCGAGGTGGTACAGGGGAAAACCAAGAGACCCAGTACTTC
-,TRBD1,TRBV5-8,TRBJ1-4,CASSLGYRGNEKLFF,TGTGCCAGCAGCTTGGGTTACAGGGGAAATGAAAAACTGTTTTTT
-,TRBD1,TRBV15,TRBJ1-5,CATRNRDRDYQPQHF,TGTGCCACCAGAAACCGGGACAGGGATTATCAGCCCCAGCATTTT
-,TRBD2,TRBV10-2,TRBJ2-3,CASRVGLAVDTQYF,TGCGCCAGCAGGGTTGGACTAGCGGTGGATACGCAGTATTTT
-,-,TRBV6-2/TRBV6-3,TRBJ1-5,CASSYGSAVDQPQHF,TGTGCCAGCAGTTACGGCTCGGCGGTTGATCAGCCCCAGCATTTT
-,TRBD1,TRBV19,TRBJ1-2,CASHDRVYGYTF,TGTGCCAGTCATGACAGGGTTTATGGCTACACCTTC
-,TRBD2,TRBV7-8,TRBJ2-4,CASSSSATSGTLAKNIQYF,TGTGCCAGCAGCTCCAGCGCGACTAGCGGGACCCTAGCCAAAAACATTCAGTACTTC
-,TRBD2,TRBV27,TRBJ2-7,CASSKPGASGRWEQYF,TGTGCCAGCTCAAAACCTGGGGCTAGCGGGAGATGGGAGCAGTACTTC
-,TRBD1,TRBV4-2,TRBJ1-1,CASSLNRDRGTGAFF,TGTGCCAGCAGCCTAAACCGGGACAGGGGAACGGGCGCTTTCTTT
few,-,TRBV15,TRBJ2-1,CATSRGGKVDEQFF,TGTGCCACCAGCCGGGGCGGGAAAGTCGATGAGCAGTTCTTC
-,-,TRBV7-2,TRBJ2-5,CASSSAVGGETQYF,TGTGCCAGCAGCAGTGCTGTTGGGGGGGAGACCCAGTACTTC
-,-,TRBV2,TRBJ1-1,CASSVRTDTEAFF,TGTGCCAGCAGTGTTAGGACAGACACTGAAGCTTTCTTT